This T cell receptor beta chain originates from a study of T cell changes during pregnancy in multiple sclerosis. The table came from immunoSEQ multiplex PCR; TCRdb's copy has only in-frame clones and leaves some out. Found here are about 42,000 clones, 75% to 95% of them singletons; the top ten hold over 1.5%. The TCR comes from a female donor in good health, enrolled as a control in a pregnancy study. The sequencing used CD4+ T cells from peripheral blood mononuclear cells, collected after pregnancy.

In DNA, the CDR3 is TGTGCCAGCAGCTTAACACCAGCCGGGACACACACTGAAGCTTTCTTT. It encodes CASSLTPAGTHTEAFF. This chain joins TRBV7-8 and TRBJ1-1; perhaps TRBD1 as D (6 bases). Germline V gives CDR1 SGHVS, CDR2 FQNEAQ. Trimming took off 2 bases at V and 3 bases at J, with 16 bases between the two ends. This CDR3 contains 16 residues.